This TCR beta chain appears in the sequencing data of a study of blood T cell repertoires in COVID-19. Only in-frame clones appear in the TCRdb table, and some are missing; sequencing was by immunoSEQ multiplex PCR. The sample lists approximately 110,000 clones; approximately 85% were seen once. Seattle patient enrollment occurred during active infection, with longitudinal follow-up thereafter. Points on this clone: No DNA is shown, since the ends of the CDR3 on it are uncertain; the CDR3 is the one TCRdb lists.

The sequence came from a woman aged 55-70 years with COVID-19, enrolled during active disease. Sequencing input: peripheral blood.

The CDR3 sequence is CASSSSTSGASNEQFF. The chain couples TRBV6-5 to TRBJ2-1; the table's D gene call, TRBD2, was not cross checked with the DNA. 16 amino acids form the CDR3, both terminal residues included. Germline-derived CDR1 and CDR2 are MNHEY and SVGAGI.